The clone carrying this TCR beta chain has ten or more counts. This record belongs to a study of T-cell reconstitution after alpha-beta-depleted transplantation in children. For TCRbeta, the library was prepared with unique molecular identifiers. TCRdb re-analysed the PCR reads in MiXCR, keeping a single row per CDR3 protein. The table lists some 200,000 distinct CDR3 sequences, around 9.5% of them singletons. Between the trimmed V and J ends, which lost 6 bases and 7 bases, there was a span of 13 bases. This CDR3 has 13 residues. Germline loops: CDR1 SNHLY, CDR2 FYNNEI. The chain links TRBV2 to TRBJ2-1, with no clear D. Sequenced material: PBMCs from the stem cell graft donor, taken from the stem cell graft. The sequence came from a human donor who donated a stem cell graft to a child with acute lymphoblastic leukemia. The CDR3 sequence: CASRPPIVNEQFF. The CDR3 region has the DNA TGTGCCAGCAGACCACCCATCGTGAATGAGCAGTTCTTC.